This entry lists 29 T cell receptor beta chains sequenced from one sample in a study of identical twins. TCRdb re-derived calls from the 5' RACE reads in MiXCR, one entry per CDR3 protein. In the table there are hundreds of thousands of distinct CDR3 sequences, 9% to 15% of which are singletons. This sample was shared with a second study, whose subject was yellow fever vaccine responses in identical twins.

The specimen sequenced was PBMCs. These receptors were collected from a woman aged 18 to 35 in good health.

This chain uses TRBV12-3 or TRBV12-4 with TRBJ2-7; D is perhaps TRBD2 (6 bases). CDR3 length: 13 residues. V dropped 2 bases and J dropped 7 bases, with 12 bases sitting between them. Here the CDR3 DNA reads TGTGCCAGCAGTTTAATGGGCGCGGGAGAGCAGTACTTC. It specifies CASSLMGAGEQYF.

This clonotype was seen a few times. The chain has TRBV5-1 and TRBJ1-1; 7 bases fit TRBD1. V trimming: 4 bases; J trimming: 4 bases; junction bases outside the gene matches: 16. The length of the CDR3 is 17 residues. Germline values: CDR1 SGHRS, CDR2 YFSETQ. DNA of the CDR3: TGCGCCAGCAGCCAAGCGCCCCCCAGGGGGGGGGGCACTGAAGCTTTCTTT. This gives the protein CASSQAPPRGGGTEAFF.

The genes are TRBV27 and TRBJ2-4; 14 nucleotides line up with TRBD2. The germline gives CDR1 MNHEY, CDR2 SMNVEV (reference sequence). The CDR3 spans 16 residues. Trimming removed 3 bases from V and 4 bases from J; junction bases left unmatched: 2. In DNA form, the CDR3 reads TGTGCCAGCAGTTTCAGACTAGCGGGAGGGAAAAACATTCAGTACTTC. Its protein product is CASSFRLAGGKNIQYF.

This rearrangement joins TRBV12-3 or TRBV12-4 to TRBJ2-1; 9 nucleotides match TRBD2. There are 16 residues in the CDR3. V shed 4 bases and J 8 bases; nucleotides not matched to a gene: 12. CDR3 protein: CASSWPGTSSADEQFF. DNA of the CDR3: TGTGCCAGCAGTTGGCCCGGGACTAGCTCAGCCGATGAGCAGTTCTTC.

The V call is TRBV4-1, the J call TRBJ1-4, with D tentatively TRBD1 (5 bases). The germline V gene has CDR1 MGHRA and CDR2 YSYEKL. This CDR3 is 16 amino acids long. V lost 1 base and J lost 8, with 17 bases in between. The CDR3 DNA reads as TGCGCCAGCAGCCAAGTCGGAGCAGGGAAGAAGGAAAAACTGTTTTTT. Protein sequence: CASSQVGAGKKEKLFF.

The chain couples TRBV12-3 or TRBV12-4 to TRBJ2-5, with D perhaps TRBD2 (5 bases). CDR3 length: 15 residues. The V end was cut by 1 base, the J end by 1 base, with 10 bases between. CDR3 amino acids: CASSLGAGIQETQYF. The CDR3 DNA reads TGTGCCAGCAGTTTAGGGGCCGGGATCCAAGAGACCCAGTACTTC.

This clonotype was recorded a few times. The chain is built from TRBV6-1 and TRBJ2-7, with TRBD1 identical over 7 bases. The CDR3 is made up of 15 amino acids. Trimming took 5 bases from V and 4 from J; bases not matched to a gene: 11. Germline assignment: CDR1 MNHNS and CDR2 SASEGT. CDR3 sequence reads: CASSPTPGQKYEQYF. The CDR3 nucleotides read TGTGCCAGCAGTCCCACCCCGGGACAGAAATACGAGCAGTACTTC.

The chain recombines TRBV10-1 with TRBJ1-5; D gene ambiguous. Per the germline V gene, CDR1 is WNHNN and CDR2 is SYGVQD (reference sequence). The germline V and J ends were trimmed by 2 bases and 7 bases, with 9 bases remaining between them. The CDR3 covers 13 residues. The CDR3 nucleotides are TGCGCCAGCAGTGAGAGTTATGGCCAGCCCCAGCATTTT. It yields the protein CASSESYGQPQHF.

J is TRBJ1-1 and V is TRBV12-3 or TRBV12-4, with D tentatively TRBD1 (5 bases). CDR3 length equals 14 residues. Trimming took 4 bases from V and 5 from J, leaving 14 bases between them. CDR3 residues: CASSSRGDGTEAFF. The CDR3 DNA reads as TGTGCCAGCAGTTCCCGGGGGGACGGGACTGAAGCTTTCTTT.

This sequence joins TRBV10-3 and TRBJ1-5; the match to TRBD1 covers 10 bases. CDR1 and CDR2 from the germline V gene are ENHRY and SYGVKD. With 10 bases clipped from V and 1 base from J, the junction kept 7 bases outside the gene matches. The CDR3 length is 15 residues. CDR3 protein: CATRDRGLSNQPQHF. The CDR3 region has the DNA TGTGCCACCCGGGACAGGGGATTGAGCAATCAGCCCCAGCATTTT.

This clonotype showed up just a few times. The V and J genes are TRBV7-9 and TRBJ1-1; D is unclear. V was pared by 5 bases and J by 5 bases, with 9 bases between. Germline CDR1 is SEHNR and CDR2 is FQNEAQ (reference sequence). The CDR3 has 12 amino acids. The CDR3 loop reads CASSPSRTEAFF. The CDR3 DNA follows: TGTGCCAGCAGCCCTTCGAGGACTGAAGCTTTCTTT.

This clonotype was seen a handful of times. The chain combines TRBV20-1 with TRBJ1-2; possible D gene TRBD1, 6 bases. The germline V and J ends were trimmed by 4 bases and 2 bases, with 8 bases remaining between them. This CDR3 is built from 12 residues. Germline V lookup: CDR1 DFQATT, CDR2 SNEGSKA (reference sequence). CDR3 DNA: TGCAGTGCTACTCAGGGGAACTATGGCTACACCTTC. Translating gives CSATQGNYGYTF.

The gene calls are TRBV24-1 and TRBJ2-1, with 9 nucleotides matching TRBD2. J was trimmed by 2 bases and V by 4 bases; bases with no gene match: 8. Germline V CDR1 and CDR2: KGHDR, SFDVKD. CDR3 length: 17 residues. The CDR3 DNA reads as TGTGCCACCAGTGACCCAAGAGCGGGGGGACCCTACAATGAGCAGTTCTTC. This encodes CATSDPRAGGPYNEQFF.

The rearrangement joins TRBV7-8 to TRBJ1-4; perhaps TRBD1 as D (5 bases). V lost 6 bases to trimming and J lost 8 bases, with 19 bases between them. CDR3 length: 15 residues. Germline assignment: CDR1 SGHVS and CDR2 FQNEAQ. The CDR3 DNA is TGTGCCAGCAGTCTCACAGGACTAATGGGGGAAAAACTGTTTTTT. As protein: CASSLTGLMGEKLFF.

This clonotype occurred a few times. The chain combines TRBV4-1 with TRBJ2-3; D remains unclear. There are 13 residues in the CDR3. The V gene lost 6 bases and the J gene lost 2 bases, with 9 bases spanning the gap. The V gene's germline CDR1 is MGHRA and CDR2 YSYEKL. CDR3 nucleotide sequence: TGCGCCAGCAGAAGGCCCCTCACAGATACGCAGTATTTT. Translation gives CASRRPLTDTQYF.

This clonotype has more than one count but fewer than ten. CDR3: CASSQGAGGSYEQYV. DNA of the CDR3: TGTGCCAGCAGCCAAGGCGCCGGGGGCAGCTACGAGCAGTACGTC. V is TRBV3-1 and J is TRBJ2-7; D could derive from TRBD1 or TRBD2 (6 bases each). The germline V gene has CDR1 LGHDT and CDR2 YNNKEL (reference sequence). This CDR3 has 15 amino acids. V lost 1 base and J lost 3, with 13 bases in between.

This chain links TRBV2 with TRBJ2-1, with 8 nucleotides matching TRBD1. The V gene's germline CDR1 is SNHLY and CDR2 FYNNEI. The CDR3 length is 16 residues. Trimming cost V 0 bases and J 6 bases; bases outside gene matches: 7. The CDR3 sequence: CASSEARARGPNEQFF. The DNA for the CDR3 is TGTGCCAGCAGTGAAGCGCGTGCCAGGGGGCCCAATGAGCAGTTCTTC.

CDR3 nucleotide sequence: TGCAGTGCCGGGACAGGGAGCGCAGATACGCAGTATTTT. Translating it yields CSAGTGSADTQYF. The V gene is TRBV20-1, the J gene TRBJ2-3; 9 bases agree with TRBD1. The CDR3 contains 13 residues. Germline values: CDR1 DFQATT, CDR2 SNEGSKA (reference sequence). V was pared by 6 bases and J by 4 bases, with 5 bases of the junction left unmatched.

This clonotype showed up just a few times. V usage is TRBV20-1 and J usage is TRBJ2-1; a possible D gene is TRBD2 (5 bases). The CDR3 extends over 17 amino acids. Germline-derived CDR1 and CDR2 are DFQATT and SNEGSKA (reference sequence). V gave up 6 bases and J gave up 0 bases, with 21 bases separating them. The chain's CDR3 is CSATPGGAGGSYNEQFF. CDR3 bases: TGCAGTGCCACCCCGGGTGGCGCCGGAGGCTCCTACAATGAGCAGTTCTTC.

There are many counts of this clonotype. The chain is built from TRBV5-1 and TRBJ2-5; D ambiguous. Germline CDR1 is SGHRS and CDR2 is YFSETQ. Trimming removed 0 bases at V and 5 bases at J, with 14 bases between. This CDR3 is built from 15 residues. CDR3 DNA: TGCGCCAGCAGCTTGGATGGCACCGCAGTCGAGACCCAGTACTTC. It specifies CASSLDGTAVETQYF.

This clonotype was seen more than once but under ten times. The chain employs TRBV25-1 and TRBJ2-1; 7 positions match TRBD2. The CDR3 covers 16 residues. V dropped 2 bases and J dropped 1; count of bases not matched to a gene: 5. CDR1 is MGHDK and CDR2 is SYGVNS in the germline V gene. The CDR3 region is CASSETGGRSYNEQFF. CDR3 nucleotide sequence: TGTGCCAGCAGTGAAACGGGGGGACGGTCCTACAATGAGCAGTTCTTC.

In its sample, this clonotype was seen many times. The genes are TRBV12-3 or TRBV12-4 and TRBJ1-1; the D gene is possibly TRBD1 (6 bases). The CDR3 loop spans 13 amino acids. Trimming took off 3 bases at V and 5 bases at J, with 10 bases between the two ends. The CDR3 loop reads CASSFGGDTEAFF. CDR3 nucleotide sequence: TGTGCCAGCAGTTTCGGGGGCGATACTGAAGCTTTCTTT.

The rearrangement links TRBV7-9 to TRBJ1-2; D unresolved. The germline gives CDR1 SEHNR, CDR2 FQNEAQ (reference sequence). V was pared by 5 bases and J by 8 bases, with 21 bases between. The CDR3 totals 15 residues. The CDR3 loop is CASSPDASPRRGYTF. The CDR3 DNA follows: TGTGCCAGCAGCCCAGATGCATCCCCGCGTCGCGGCTACACCTTC.

This clonotype was detected many times. V is TRBV20-1 and J is TRBJ2-3, with D tentatively TRBD2 (5 bases). This CDR3 region has 13 residues. V dropped 6 bases and J dropped 4 bases, with 14 bases sitting between them. Per the germline V gene, CDR1 is DFQATT and CDR2 is SNEGSKA (reference sequence). Here the CDR3 reads CSARGNGPDTQYF. The CDR3 nucleotides are TGCAGTGCCCGAGGGAACGGTCCAGATACGCAGTATTTT.

In its sample, this clonotype was seen many times. The chain employs TRBV6-2 or TRBV6-3 and TRBJ2-7; D gene ambiguous. Deletions cut 0 bases from V and 2 bases from J, with 8 bases between. The CDR3 is 14 amino acids. Germline lookup yields CDR1 MNHEY and CDR2 SVGEGT. CDR3 sequence: CASSYSPRPYEQYV. CDR3 bases: TGTGCCAGCAGTTACTCCCCCCGACCCTACGAGCAGTACGTC.

The chain uses TRBV20-1 and TRBJ2-7, with 7 nucleotides matching TRBD1. The V gene end was trimmed by 0 bases and the J gene end by 2 bases; junction bases not matched to a gene: 4. Germline assignment: CDR1 DFQATT and CDR2 SNEGSKA (reference sequence). The CDR3 is 14 residues long. CDR3 nucleotides: TGCAGTGCTAGAGACTGGGACAGTGCCTACGAGCAGTACTTC. Translating gives CSARDWDSAYEQYF.

This clonotype was detected a few times. The chain is built from TRBV5-1 and TRBJ2-1, with D hard to call. The CDR3 runs 16 residues. The V end lost 0 bases, the J end lost 0 bases, and 10 bases lay between the germline ends. Germline CDR1 and CDR2: SGHRS and YFSETQ. DNA of the CDR3: TGCGCCAGCAGCTTGGGGCAGAAGAGCTCCTACAATGAGCAGTTCTTC. This encodes CASSLGQKSSYNEQFF.

This clonotype was seen only a few times. This chain's CDR3 is CASSRQEGHTDTQYF. CDR3 nucleotide sequence: TGTGCCAGCTCGCGACAGGAGGGACACACAGATACGCAGTATTTT. The chain carries TRBV18 and TRBJ2-3; D may be TRBD1 or TRBD2 (6 bases each). V dropped 6 bases and J dropped 2 bases, with 15 bases sitting between them. Germline V CDR1 and CDR2: KGHSH, LQKENI. This CDR3 is built from 15 residues.

The table lists this clonotype with a few counts. V gene TRBV20-1 combines with J gene TRBJ2-7, with D possibly TRBD1 on 6 matching bases. Germline CDR1 DFQATT, CDR2 SNEGSKA (reference sequence). The CDR3 loop spans 14 amino acids. Trimming took 5 bases from V and 1 from J, leaving 15 bases between them. The CDR3 nucleotides read TGCAGTGCTCCGACAGGACCCGCTTCCTACGAGCAGTACGTC. This codes for CSAPTGPASYEQYV.